The 31 T cell receptor beta chains below all came from one sample that was sequenced in a study of T cell changes during pregnancy in multiple sclerosis. Data came from immunoSEQ multiplex PCR; TCRdb stores just in-frame clones and leaves some out. The repertoire has some 90,000 clones, 92% of them found once; the top ten carry about 1.5%. The sequenced sample was peripheral blood, obtained in the first trimester of pregnancy. The receptors here all came from a female donor with multiple sclerosis, enrolled in a pregnancy study.

The chain uses TRBV7-2 and TRBJ2-7; 8 nucleotides agree with TRBD1. Germline CDR1 SGHTA, CDR2 FQGNSA. J gave up 6 bases and V 5 bases, and 12 bases lay outside the gene matches. This CDR3 has 15 residues. Here the CDR3 DNA reads TGTGCCAGCAGCGCTCAGGGGGCCAGGTCAGGCGAGCAGTACTTC. Translating it yields CASSAQGARSGEQYF.

This sequence joins TRBV5-1 and TRBJ2-2, with no clear D. The CDR3 is made up of 13 amino acids. Per germline, CDR1 SGHRS and CDR2 YFSETQ. Trimming cost V 4 bases and J 0 bases, with 4 bases left between them. CDR3 in amino acids: CASSRANTGELFF. DNA of the CDR3: TGCGCCAGCAGCCGCGCGAACACCGGGGAGCTGTTTTTT.

This chain uses TRBV9 with TRBJ1-1; no clear D. Germline CDR1 SGDLS, CDR2 YYNGEE. This CDR3 has 12 amino acids. Trimming cost V 5 bases and J 1 base, with 6 bases left between them. CDR3 nucleotides: TGTGCCAGCAGTCCCGGGAACACTGAAGCTTTCTTT. Its translation is CASSPGNTEAFF. Looking up the rest from reference TRBV9 and TRBJ1-1 gives the full variable domain: DSGVTQTPKHLITATGQRVTLRCSPRSGDLSVYWYQQSLDQGLQFLIQYYNGEERAKGNILERFSAQQFPDLHSELNLSSLELGDSALYFCASSPGNTEAFFGQGTRLTVV.

CDR3 DNA sequence: TGTGCCAGCAGCTCATACTCCTTACTAGCGGGAGTGAACGAGCAGTACTTC. This encodes CASSSYSLLAGVNEQYF. This chain connects TRBV7-9 to TRBJ2-7; 11 positions agree with TRBD2. CDR1 is SEHNR, CDR2 FQNEAQ, per germline (reference sequence). The ends lost 4 bases at V and 5 bases at J; junction bases unmatched: 13. The CDR3 has 17 residues.

J is TRBJ2-1 and V is TRBV30; 8 nucleotides align to TRBD2. V shed 2 bases, J shed 6 bases, and the junction held 9 bases outside the gene matches. Per the germline V gene, CDR1 is GTSNPN and CDR2 is SVGIG (reference sequence). The CDR3 has 15 amino acids. The CDR3 loop is CAWSSGTRPGNEQFF. The CDR3 DNA reads TGTGCCTGGAGTTCAGGGACTAGGCCGGGCAATGAGCAGTTCTTC. Using reference TRBV30 and TRBJ2-1 for the parts outside the CDR3, the full variable domain is SQTIHQWPATLVQPVGSPLSLECTVEGTSNPNLYWYRQAAGRGLQLLFYSVGIGQISSEVPQNLSASRPQDRQFILSSKKLLLSDSGFYLCAWSSGTRPGNEQFFGPGTRLTVL.

The J gene is TRBJ2-1, the V gene TRBV14, with D perhaps matching TRBD2 (6 bases). Trimming took off 0 bases at V and 5 bases at J, with 17 bases between the two ends. CDR1 and CDR2 from the germline V gene are SGHDN and FVKESK. This CDR3 has 17 amino acids. For the CDR3, the DNA is TGTGCCAGCAGCCAAGATGTGGGACTTCCTCCTAACAATGAGCAGTTCTTC. Its translation: CASSQDVGLPPNNEQFF.

This clone was seen just once. The chain carries TRBV4-2 and TRBJ1-1; D gene unclear. The germline V gene encodes CDR1 LGHNA and CDR2 YNFKEQ. Trimming took off 7 bases at V and 2 bases at J, with 23 bases between the two ends. This CDR3 has 17 amino acids. The CDR3 region has the DNA TGTGCCAGCAAAGTGTCAGGATATACACGACCTAACACTGAAGCTTTCTTT. Protein sequence: CASKVSGYTRPNTEAFF.

The chain links TRBV4-1 to TRBJ2-7; TRBD2 agrees at 12 bases. Germline assignment: CDR1 MGHRA and CDR2 YSYEKL. Germline trimming cut 4 bases from V and 4 bases from J; bases unmatched to any gene: 5. This CDR3 region has 15 residues. CDR3 sequence reads: CASSLLAGGRYEQYF. The CDR3, as DNA: TGCGCCAGCAGCCTCCTAGCGGGAGGGCGATACGAGCAGTACTTC.

This clone was detected only once. V is TRBV4-3 and J is TRBJ2-1; a weak D match, TRBD2 (6 bases). Germline loops: CDR1 LGHNA, CDR2 YSLEER. CDR3 length: 17 amino acids. Trimming stripped 0 bases from V and 6 bases from J, with 18 bases between. The CDR3 nucleotides read TGCGCCAGCAGCCAAGATCCCCCCGGGGGTAGTCGCAATGAGCAGTTCTTC. It specifies CASSQDPPGGSRNEQFF.

This chain uses TRBV19 with TRBJ2-3; 8 nucleotides agree with TRBD1. Germline V CDR1 and CDR2: LNHDA, SQIVND (reference sequence). This CDR3 spans 14 amino acids. V was pared by 2 bases and J by 7 bases, with 5 bases of the junction left unmatched. The chain's CDR3 is CASSIRTGLNTQYF. CDR3 coding DNA: TGTGCCAGTAGTATAAGGACAGGGTTGAATACGCAGTATTTT. Full variable domain (remainder filled in from reference TRBV19 and TRBJ2-3): DGGITQSPKYLFRKEGQNVTLSCEQNLNHDAMYWYRQDPGQGLRLIYYSQIVNDFQKGDIAEGYSVSREKKESFPLTVTSAQKNPTAFYLCASSIRTGLNTQYFGPGTRLTVL.

The rearrangement links TRBV25-1 to TRBJ1-4; 10 bases fit TRBD1. The CDR3 spans 15 residues. V was clipped by 7 bases and J by 10 bases; unmatched bases: 12. The germline gives CDR1 MGHDK, CDR2 SYGVNS. Written as DNA, the CDR3 is TGTGCCAGCACATTCCACGGGACAGGGGATGGAAAACTGTTTTTT. Translating gives CASTFHGTGDGKLFF.

The chain has TRBV10-1 and TRBJ1-1, with D maybe TRBD1 (6 bases). The ends were cut back, 3 bases at V and 4 bases at J, with 12 bases in the middle. This CDR3 has 14 amino acids. In germline, CDR1 is WNHNN, CDR2 SYGVQD (reference sequence). CDR3 sequence (DNA): TGCGCCAGCAGTGAATCAGGGGTTGGCACTGAAGCTTTCTTT. Encoded protein: CASSESGVGTEAFF.

V gene TRBV25-1 combines with J gene TRBJ2-2; 10 bases map to TRBD2. V was pared by 2 bases and J by 5 bases, with 5 bases of the junction left unmatched. Germline CDR1 reads MGHDK; CDR2 reads SYGVNS. The length of the CDR3 is 16 residues. The DNA of the CDR3 is TGTGCCAGCAGTGAACCTAGCGGGAGTCGAACCGGGGAGCTGTTTTTT. Translation gives CASSEPSGSRTGELFF.

J is TRBJ2-7 and V is TRBV5-1; 8 nucleotides align to TRBD2. After removal of 0 bases from V and 2 bases from J, the junction contained 7 bases not matched to a gene. This CDR3 comprises 16 residues. Germline CDR1 reads SGHRS; CDR2 reads YFSETQ. The CDR3 spells CASSLAAGAGAYEQYF. DNA of the CDR3: TGCGCCAGCAGCTTGGCCGCAGGAGCGGGGGCCTACGAGCAGTACTTC.

The chain employs TRBV11-2 and TRBJ2-7; 11 bases match TRBD2. The V segment lost 1 base and the J segment 7 bases; nucleotides outside the gene matches: 0. Germline loops: CDR1 SGHAT, CDR2 FQNNGV. This CDR3 has 13 residues. The CDR3 nucleotides are TGTGCCAGCAGCTTAGGACTAGCGGGAGAGCAGTACTTC. It encodes CASSLGLAGEQYF. The whole variable domain, filled in from reference TRBV11-2 and TRBJ2-7, reads EAGVAQSPRYKIIEKRQSVAFWCNPISGHATLYWYQQILGQGPKLLIQFQNNGVVDDSQLPKDRFSAERLKGVDSTLKIQPAKLEDSAVYLCASSLGLAGEQYFGPGTRLTVT.

The V and J genes are TRBV4-3 and TRBJ2-1, with unresolved D. There are 15 residues in the CDR3. The germline V gene has CDR1 LGHNA and CDR2 YSLEER. Trimming cost V 5 bases and J 0 bases, with 11 bases left between them. DNA of the CDR3: TGCGCCAGCAGCGAAAGAGTCACCTCCTACAATGAGCAGTTCTTC. This sequence encodes CASSERVTSYNEQFF.

CDR3 bases: TGTGCCAGCAGCGCGACTAGCTACTCCTACAATGAGCAGTTCTTC. Its translation: CASSATSYSYNEQFF. The chain has TRBV2 and TRBJ2-1; TRBD2 agrees at 7 bases. V trimming: 6 bases; J trimming: 0 bases; junction bases outside the gene matches: 5. CDR1 SNHLY and CDR2 FYNNEI come from the germline V gene. CDR3 length: 15 residues.

This sequence joins TRBV30 and TRBJ2-1; 7 bases are shared with TRBD2. Germline CDR1 GTSNPN, CDR2 SVGIG (reference sequence). This CDR3 spans 15 amino acids. V shed 1 base and J 5 bases; nucleotides not matched to a gene: 8. CDR3: CAWSEEERDHNEQFF. DNA of the CDR3: TGTGCCTGGAGTGAGGAGGAGCGGGATCACAATGAGCAGTTCTTC.

The chain carries TRBV19 and TRBJ2-7; D may be TRBD1 (5 bases). The CDR3 is 15 residues long. V was shortened by 1 base and J by 4 bases, with 14 bases between the two germline ends. The V gene's germline CDR1 is LNHDA and CDR2 SQIVND (reference sequence). The CDR3 loop reads CASSIAGDSGYEQYF. CDR3 bases: TGTGCCAGTAGTATAGCCGGCGACAGTGGATACGAGCAGTACTTC.

V gene TRBV5-6 combines with J gene TRBJ2-7, with 12 bases fitting TRBD2. The junction had 11 bases not matched to a gene; V was cut back by 4 bases and J by 0 bases. The CDR3 sequence is 18 residues long. Germline CDR1 is SGHDT and CDR2 is YYEEEE. CDR3 coding DNA: TGTGCCAGCAGCCTCTTACTAGCGGGAGGTTTAAGCTCCTACGAGCAGTACTTC. Translated: CASSLLLAGGLSSYEQYF.

V is TRBV7-2 and J is TRBJ2-5, with 8 bases lining up with TRBD1. Germline loops: CDR1 SGHTA, CDR2 FQGNSA. The V and J ends lost 8 bases and 2 bases, in that order; junction bases with no gene match: 16. The CDR3 length is 17 residues. DNA for the CDR3: TGTGCCAGCCTCCGTCGGCTCGCCACAGGGGGACAAGAGACCCAGTACTTC. Amino acid sequence: CASLRRLATGGQETQYF. The full variable domain, with the rest looked up from reference TRBV7-2 and TRBJ2-5, is GAGVSQSPSNKVTEKGKDVELRCDPISGHTALYWYRQSLGQGLEFLIYFQGNSAPDKSGLPSDRFSAERTGGSVSTLTIQRTQQEDSAVYLCASLRRLATGGQETQYFGPGTRLLVL.

This chain links TRBV28 with TRBJ1-2, with 7 bases identical to TRBD1. The CDR3 spans 11 residues. V lost 8 bases, J lost 8 bases, and 5 bases stayed unmatched. The germline gives CDR1 MDHEN, CDR2 SYDVKM. CDR3 sequence reads: CASQGDSGYTF. CDR3 DNA sequence: TGTGCCAGCCAGGGGGACTCCGGCTACACCTTC.

The gene calls are TRBV7-2 and TRBJ1-1; TRBD1 is a possible D gene (6 bases). Germline V gene lookup returns CDR1 SGHTA and CDR2 FQGNSA. Trimming shortened V by 5 bases and J by 2 bases, and 9 bases separated the two germline ends. CDR3 size: 13 residues. The CDR3 DNA reads as TGTGCCAGCAGCCAACAGGGTAACACTGAAGCTTTCTTT. This translates into CASSQQGNTEAFF. The full variable domain, in which reference TRBV7-2 and TRBJ1-1 provide the parts outside the CDR3, is GAGVSQSPSNKVTEKGKDVELRCDPISGHTALYWYRQSLGQGLEFLIYFQGNSAPDKSGLPSDRFSAERTGGSVSTLTIQRTQQEDSAVYLCASSQQGNTEAFFGQGTRLTVV.

This chain uses TRBV7-9 with TRBJ2-1; TRBD2 matches 15 bases. After removal of 5 bases from V and 6 bases from J, the junction contained 8 bases not matched to a gene. This CDR3 is built from 17 residues. CDR1 is SEHNR and CDR2 is FQNEAQ in the germline V gene (reference sequence). The CDR3 loop reads CASSKGLAGGPRNEQFF. CDR3 nucleotides: TGTGCCAGCAGCAAAGGACTAGCGGGAGGGCCTCGCAATGAGCAGTTCTTC.

This chain joins TRBV11-2 and TRBJ1-4; D gene uncertain. Trimming pared 1 base from V and 0 bases from J, leaving 9 bases between. The CDR3 has 16 residues. Germline values: CDR1 SGHAT, CDR2 FQNNGV. The CDR3 DNA reads as TGTGCCAGCAGCTTAGGATTCGGAGCAACTAATGAAAAACTGTTTTTT. Protein sequence: CASSLGFGATNEKLFF.

The gene calls are TRBV25-1 and TRBJ2-3; D is perhaps TRBD1 (6 bases). Germline V lookup: CDR1 MGHDK, CDR2 SYGVNS. The CDR3 runs to 16 residues. V was cut by 3 bases and J by 4 bases, with 17 bases left in between. In nucleotides, the CDR3 is TGTGCCAGCAGTGATGGGGGCTCCTTTTCGGCAGATACGCAGTATTTT. Translation gives CASSDGGSFSADTQYF.

This chain links TRBV4-2 with TRBJ2-2; 7 bases fit TRBD2. The trim removed 0 bases at V and 0 bases at J, leaving 7 bases unmatched. Germline CDR1 LGHNA, CDR2 YNFKEQ. CDR3 length: 18 amino acids. The DNA of the CDR3 is TGTGCCAGCAGCCAAGAACCCCGACTAGCTTCGAACACCGGGGAGCTGTTTTTT. This gives the protein CASSQEPRLASNTGELFF.

The sample holds a few counts of this clone. The chain has TRBV19 and TRBJ1-2; 11 positions match TRBD1. Per the germline V gene, CDR1 is LNHDA and CDR2 is SQIVND (reference sequence). Trimming removed 5 bases from V and 7 bases from J; junction bases left unmatched: 3. The CDR3 sequence is 13 residues long. The CDR3 sequence is CASSLGQGVGYTF. The CDR3 nucleotides read TGTGCCAGTAGTCTGGGACAGGGGGTTGGCTACACCTTC. Supplemented by reference TRBV19 and TRBJ1-2, the full variable domain reads DGGITQSPKYLFRKEGQNVTLSCEQNLNHDAMYWYRQDPGQGLRLIYYSQIVNDFQKGDIAEGYSVSREKKESFPLTVTSAQKNPTAFYLCASSLGQGVGYTFGSGTRLTVV.

The chain carries TRBV4-3 and TRBJ2-7, with 7 bases identical to TRBD2. V was pared by 3 bases and J by 0 bases, with 5 bases of the junction left unmatched. This CDR3 comprises 15 residues. Germline V gene sequence: CDR1 LGHNA, CDR2 YSLEER. The chain's CDR3 is CASSQGGTASYEQYF. The CDR3 DNA sequence: TGCGCCAGCAGCCAGGGGGGGACTGCCTCCTACGAGCAGTACTTC.

The chain employs TRBV11-2 and TRBJ2-1; TRBD2 agrees at 13 bases. The CDR3 spans 16 residues. Germline-derived CDR1 and CDR2 are SGHAT and FQNNGV. Germline trimming cut 5 bases from V and 5 bases from J; bases unmatched to any gene: 6. The CDR3 is CASSPPGLAGHNEQFF. The CDR3 nucleotides read TGTGCCAGCAGCCCACCGGGACTAGCGGGACACAATGAGCAGTTCTTC.

The chain employs TRBV5-6 and TRBJ2-1; no firm D call. V shed 0 bases and J shed 3 bases, with 4 bases lying between them. CDR3 size: 13 residues. Germline V CDR1 and CDR2: SGHDT, YYEEEE. The CDR3 nucleotides read TGTGCCAGCAGCTTGGCCGTCTACAATGAGCAGTTCTTC. Protein product: CASSLAVYNEQFF.